The clone carrying this TCR beta chain was observed a single time. Assay: immunoSEQ multiplex PCR; the TCRdb copy retains only in-frame clones and omits some. The table lists under 90,000 clones, around 94% of them singletons. The data are from a study of technical replicates of blood from a handful of donors. This CDR3 contains 14 residues. Germline assignment: CDR1 SEHNR and CDR2 FQNEAQ (reference sequence). With V trimmed by 3 bases and J by 5 bases, 5 bases remained unmatched. This rearrangement joins TRBV7-9 to TRBJ2-5; 8 bases are a match to TRBD1. The clonotype originates from a human donor in good health. Sequencing was performed on T cells isolated from PBMCs. CDR3 DNA sequence: TGTGCCAGCAGCTTGCGGGACAGGTCGGAGACCCAGTACTTC. Translating gives CASSLRDRSETQYF.